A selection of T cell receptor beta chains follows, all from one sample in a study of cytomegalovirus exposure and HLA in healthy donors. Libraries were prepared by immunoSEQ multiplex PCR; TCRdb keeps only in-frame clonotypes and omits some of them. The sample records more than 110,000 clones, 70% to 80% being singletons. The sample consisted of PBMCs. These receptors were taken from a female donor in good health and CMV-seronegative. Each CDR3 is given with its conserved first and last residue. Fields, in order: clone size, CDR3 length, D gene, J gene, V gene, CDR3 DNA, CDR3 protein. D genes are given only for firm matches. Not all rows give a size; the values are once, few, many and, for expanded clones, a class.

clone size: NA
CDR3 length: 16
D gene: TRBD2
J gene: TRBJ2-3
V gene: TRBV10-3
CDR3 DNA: TGTGCCATCAGTGGAGGCAAGCGGGGGTTCACAGATACGCAGTATTTT
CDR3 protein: CAISGGKRGFTDTQYF

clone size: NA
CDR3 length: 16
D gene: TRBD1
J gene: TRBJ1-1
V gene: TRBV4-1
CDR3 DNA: TGCGCCAGCAGCCAAGAAAAGACAGGGGCTCACACTGAAGCTTTCTTT
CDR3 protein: CASSQEKTGAHTEAFF

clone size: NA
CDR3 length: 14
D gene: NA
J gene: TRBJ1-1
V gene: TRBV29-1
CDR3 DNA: TGCAGCGTTGCCCTACAGGGTAGTTACACTGAAGCTTTCTTT
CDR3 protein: CSVALQGSYTEAFF

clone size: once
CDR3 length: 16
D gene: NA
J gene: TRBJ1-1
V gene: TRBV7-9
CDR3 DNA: TGTGCCAGCAGCCCGCCGCCCGGGGGGCGGGGAACTGAAGCTTTCTTT
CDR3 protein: CASSPPPGGRGTEAFF

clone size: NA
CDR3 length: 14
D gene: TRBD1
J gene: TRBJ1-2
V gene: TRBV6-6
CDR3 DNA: TGTGCCAGCAGTTACTCGGGACAGGGATATGGCTACACCTTC
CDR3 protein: CASSYSGQGYGYTF

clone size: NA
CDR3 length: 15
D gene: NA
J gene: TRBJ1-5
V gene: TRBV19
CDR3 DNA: TGTGCCAGTAGTATAGGTACAGGGCTTTATCAGCCCCAGCATTTT
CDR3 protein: CASSIGTGLYQPQHF

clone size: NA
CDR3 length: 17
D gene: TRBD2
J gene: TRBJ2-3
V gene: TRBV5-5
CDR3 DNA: TGTGCCAGCAGCCCTACAGCACTAGCGGGGGGGACAGATACGCAGTATTTT
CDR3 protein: CASSPTALAGGTDTQYF

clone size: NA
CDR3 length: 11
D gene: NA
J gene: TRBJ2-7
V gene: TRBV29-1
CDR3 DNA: TGCAGCGTTGATATAGGAGGAGAGCAGTACTTC
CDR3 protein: CSVDIGGEQYF

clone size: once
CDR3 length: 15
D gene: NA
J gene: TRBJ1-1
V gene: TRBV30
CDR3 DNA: TGTGCCTGGAGTGTACGTCGGCAGGGGAACACTGAAGCTTTCTTT
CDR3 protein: CAWSVRRQGNTEAFF

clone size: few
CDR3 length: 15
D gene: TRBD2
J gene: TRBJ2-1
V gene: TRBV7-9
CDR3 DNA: TGTGCCAGCAGCTTGGGGACTAGTCCTCCCAGGGAGCAGTTCTTC
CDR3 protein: CASSLGTSPPREQFF

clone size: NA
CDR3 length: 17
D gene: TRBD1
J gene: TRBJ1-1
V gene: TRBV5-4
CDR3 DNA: TGTGCCAGCAGCTTCGGGGGGACCAGGGGGCCGATCACTGAAGCTTTCTTT
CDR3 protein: CASSFGGTRGPITEAFF

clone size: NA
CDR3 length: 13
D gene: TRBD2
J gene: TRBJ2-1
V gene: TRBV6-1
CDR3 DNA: TGTGCCAGCATGACTAGCATGTACAATGAGCAGTTCTTC
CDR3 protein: CASMTSMYNEQFF

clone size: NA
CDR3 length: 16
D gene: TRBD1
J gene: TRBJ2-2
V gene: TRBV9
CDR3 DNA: TGTGCCAGCAGCGAGGCTCAGGGGGCCCTCACCGGGGAGCTGTTTTTT
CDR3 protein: CASSEAQGALTGELFF

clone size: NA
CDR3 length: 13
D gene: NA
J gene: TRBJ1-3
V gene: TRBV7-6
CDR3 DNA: TGTGCCAGCAGCTTGGCGGGGAGGAACACCATATATTTT
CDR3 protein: CASSLAGRNTIYF

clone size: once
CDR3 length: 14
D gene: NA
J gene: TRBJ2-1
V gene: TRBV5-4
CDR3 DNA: TGTGCCAGCTCTCGGCGGGCCTCTCTCAATGAGCAGTTCTTC
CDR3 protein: CASSRRASLNEQFF

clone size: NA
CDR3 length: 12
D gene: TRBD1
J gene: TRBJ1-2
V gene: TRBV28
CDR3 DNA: TGTGCCAATCTCGACAGGGTGCATGGCTACACCTTC
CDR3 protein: CANLDRVHGYTF

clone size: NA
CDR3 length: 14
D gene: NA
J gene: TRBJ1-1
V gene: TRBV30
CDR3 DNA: TGTGCCTGGAACCCCGGCCGACAGAACACTGAAGCTTTCTTT
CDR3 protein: CAWNPGRQNTEAFF

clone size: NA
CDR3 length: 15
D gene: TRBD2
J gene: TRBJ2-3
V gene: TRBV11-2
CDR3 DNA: TGTGCCAGCAGATCGAGCGGGGGGGCCGGAGATACGCAGTATTTT
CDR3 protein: CASRSSGGAGDTQYF

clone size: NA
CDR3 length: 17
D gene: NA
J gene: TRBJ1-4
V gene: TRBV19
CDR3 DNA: TGTGCCAGTAGTACGACAGGAGCCACAACAACTAATGAAAAACTGTTTTTT
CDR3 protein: CASSTTGATTTNEKLFF

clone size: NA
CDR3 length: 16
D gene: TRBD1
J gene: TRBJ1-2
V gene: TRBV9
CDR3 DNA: TGTGCCAGCAGCGCCGGGACAGGGGGCGCGTACTATGGCTACACCTTC
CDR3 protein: CASSAGTGGAYYGYTF

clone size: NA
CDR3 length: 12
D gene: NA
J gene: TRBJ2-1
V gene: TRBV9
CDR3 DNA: TGTGCCAGCAGTGGTCGAGGTTGTGAGCAGTTCTTC
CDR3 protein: CASSGRGCEQFF

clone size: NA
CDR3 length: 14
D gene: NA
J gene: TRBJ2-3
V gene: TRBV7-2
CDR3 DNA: TGTGCCAGCAGCGGCGGACAGAGGACAGATACGCAGTATTTT
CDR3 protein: CASSGGQRTDTQYF

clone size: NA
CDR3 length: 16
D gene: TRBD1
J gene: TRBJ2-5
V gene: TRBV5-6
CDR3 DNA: TGTGCCAGCAGCTCCGGGACAGGGGGCTCCCTTGAGACCCAGTACTTC
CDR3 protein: CASSSGTGGSLETQYF

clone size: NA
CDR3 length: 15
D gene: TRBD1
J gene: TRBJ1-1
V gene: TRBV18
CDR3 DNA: TGTGCCAGCTCACCACCGGGACAGGAGAACACTGAAGCTTTCTTT
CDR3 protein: CASSPPGQENTEAFF

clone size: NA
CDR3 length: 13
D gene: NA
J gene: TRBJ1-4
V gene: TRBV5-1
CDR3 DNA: TGCGCCAGCAGCTTGCGACTCGGGGAAAAACTGTTTTTT
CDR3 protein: CASSLRLGEKLFF

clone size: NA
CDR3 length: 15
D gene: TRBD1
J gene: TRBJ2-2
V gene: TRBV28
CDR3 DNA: TGTGCCAGCAGTTGGACAGGGGTTTCCACCGGGGAGCTGTTTTTT
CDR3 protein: CASSWTGVSTGELFF

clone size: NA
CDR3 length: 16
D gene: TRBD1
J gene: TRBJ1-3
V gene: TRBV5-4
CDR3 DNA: TGTGCCAGCAGCTTCGGGACAGGAGTCGAAGGAAACACCATATATTTT
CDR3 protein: CASSFGTGVEGNTIYF